This T cell receptor (beta chain) was identified during a study of blood T cells in healthy people across ages. Regarding the study as a whole: Diversity estimates drawn from one million T cells were deemed underestimates.

This clonotype was seen only a few times. Its antigen is currently unknown. Germline-derived CDR1 and CDR2 are SGHTA and FQGNSA. Between the trimmed V and J ends, which lost 5 bases and 6 bases, there was a span of 13 bases. The CDR3 has 13 residues. A sample-barcoded 5' primer and a J-beta primer mix were used in a second PCR of roughly 6 to 11 cycles. TCRdb re-called the 5' RACE reads through MiXCR, storing one row per CDR3 protein. The profile shows about 760,000 distinct CDR3 sequences, roughly 25% of them singletons. These records were also assigned to another study, of T cells of mothers and their children. That report adds: None of the identified T cell clones proved to be persistent microchimeric clones.

Source material: blood. The receptor comes from a boy younger than 18 in good health. The chain couples TRBV7-2 to TRBJ1-2; no clear D. The CDR3 sequence: CASSNGPGNGYTF. The CDR3 DNA follows: TGTGCCAGCAGCAACGGACCTGGGAATGGCTACACCTTC.